Presented here are 10 T cell receptor beta chains from one specimen sequenced in a study of blood T cell repertoires in COVID-19. Sequencing was performed with immunoSEQ multiplex PCR; in TCRdb, only in-frame clones are kept and a portion is missing. The sample records about 90,000 clones, around 88% being singletons. Material for sequencing was peripheral blood. The origin of the receptors is a man aged 55 to 70 with acute or convalescent COVID-19.

The V and J genes are TRBV5-1 and TRBJ1-2, with TRBD1 matching 7 bases. Germline trimming cut 0 bases from V and 8 bases from J; bases unmatched to any gene: 10. In germline, CDR1 is SGHRS, CDR2 YFSETQ. The CDR3 contains 15 residues. The DNA for the CDR3 is TGCGCCAGCAGCTTGGTAACAGGGGAGACCGGCGGCTACACCTTC. As protein: CASSLVTGETGGYTF.

The chain carries TRBV13 and TRBJ2-5, with D possibly being TRBD1 (6 bases). V shed 3 bases and J shed 5 bases, with 13 bases lying between them. Germline V gene lookup returns CDR1 PRHDT and CDR2 FYEKMQ (reference sequence). This CDR3 has 14 residues. The CDR3 DNA follows: TGTGCCAGCAGCTTGCAGGGGAGAGTGGAGACCCAGTACTTC. Protein product: CASSLQGRVETQYF.

The J gene is TRBJ1-1, the V gene TRBV5-4, with a tentative D call TRBD1 (5 bases). The germline V gene has CDR1 SGHNT and CDR2 YYREEE (reference sequence). The CDR3 has 15 amino acids. V shed 0 bases and J shed 3 bases, with 12 bases lying between them. CDR3 coding DNA: TGTGCCAGCAGCTTGGACCTCCCGGGGGACACTGAAGCTTTCTTT. This sequence encodes CASSLDLPGDTEAFF.

The rearrangement links TRBV24-1 to TRBJ1-2; 12 nucleotides align to TRBD1. Unmatched junction bases numbered 5, after V lost 4 bases and J lost 6 bases. There are 15 residues in the CDR3. Per germline, CDR1 KGHDR and CDR2 SFDVKD. In nucleotides, the CDR3 is TGTGCCACCAGTGACGGGACAGGGGGCCCGGATGGCTACACCTTC. Its protein is CATSDGTGGPDGYTF.

This clone was recorded once. The V call is TRBV20-1, the J call TRBJ1-5; 8 bases are a match to TRBD1. Trimming at V came to 3 bases and at J to 6 bases, leaving 10 bases not matched to a gene. There are 15 residues in the CDR3. Germline CDR1 DFQATT, CDR2 SNEGSKA (reference sequence). CDR3: CSASDGQGGGQPQHF. The CDR3 DNA follows: TGCAGTGCTAGTGACGGACAGGGTGGTGGTCAGCCCCAGCATTTT.

This rearrangement joins TRBV19 to TRBJ1-5; perhaps TRBD1 as D (5 bases). V lost 3 bases and J lost 6, with 12 bases in between. Germline CDR1 and CDR2: LNHDA and SQIVND (reference sequence). This CDR3 comprises 14 residues. CDR3 in amino acids: CASSIRQGLQPQHF. For the CDR3, the DNA is TGTGCCAGTAGTATCAGGCAGGGACTTCAGCCCCAGCATTTT. Combining the CDR3 with reference TRBV19 and TRBJ1-5 gives the whole variable domain DGGITQSPKYLFRKEGQNVTLSCEQNLNHDAMYWYRQDPGQGLRLIYYSQIVNDFQKGDIAEGYSVSREKKESFPLTVTSAQKNPTAFYLCASSIRQGLQPQHFGDGTRLSIL.

The chain is built from TRBV5-1 and TRBJ1-1, with D hard to call. The ends were cut back, 5 bases at V and 2 bases at J, with 13 bases in the middle. This CDR3 spans 14 amino acids. The germline gives CDR1 SGHRS, CDR2 YFSETQ. CDR3 residues: CASSLTAVNTEAFF. The CDR3, as DNA: TGCGCCAGCAGTCTTACGGCGGTAAACACTGAAGCTTTCTTT.

The V gene is TRBV30, the J gene TRBJ1-4; a possible D gene is TRBD1 (6 bases). Per germline, CDR1 GTSNPN and CDR2 SVGIG (reference sequence). CDR3 length equals 17 residues. Trimming pared 2 bases from V and 0 bases from J, leaving 16 bases between. The CDR3: CAWSRGAGKATNEKLFF. CDR3 nucleotide sequence: TGTGCCTGGAGTCGGGGGGCAGGGAAAGCAACTAATGAAAAACTGTTTTTT. The full variable domain, with the rest looked up from reference TRBV30 and TRBJ1-4, is SQTIHQWPATLVQPVGSPLSLECTVEGTSNPNLYWYRQAAGRGLQLLFYSVGIGQISSEVPQNLSASRPQDRQFILSSKKLLLSDSGFYLCAWSRGAGKATNEKLFFGSGTQLSVL.

The gene calls are TRBV6-5 and TRBJ2-3; TRBD2 might be the D (6 bases). The CDR3 extends over 13 amino acids. The V gene's germline CDR1 is MNHEY and CDR2 SVGAGI. Deletions cut 6 bases from V and 4 bases from J, with 11 bases between. The CDR3 sequence is CASRSGTSDTQYF. CDR3 bases: TGTGCCAGCAGGTCTGGGACTTCAGATACGCAGTATTTT.

In DNA, the CDR3 is TGTGCTAGTGGTTTGGTCAGGGGTAGCAATCAGCCCCAGCATTTT. It translates to CASGLVRGSNQPQHF. V usage is TRBV12-5 and J usage is TRBJ1-5; TRBD1 might be the D (6 bases). Looked up from germline, CDR1 is LGHNT and CDR2 is FRNRAP. The CDR3 extends over 15 amino acids. Trimming removed 0 bases from V and 0 bases from J, with 6 bases in between.